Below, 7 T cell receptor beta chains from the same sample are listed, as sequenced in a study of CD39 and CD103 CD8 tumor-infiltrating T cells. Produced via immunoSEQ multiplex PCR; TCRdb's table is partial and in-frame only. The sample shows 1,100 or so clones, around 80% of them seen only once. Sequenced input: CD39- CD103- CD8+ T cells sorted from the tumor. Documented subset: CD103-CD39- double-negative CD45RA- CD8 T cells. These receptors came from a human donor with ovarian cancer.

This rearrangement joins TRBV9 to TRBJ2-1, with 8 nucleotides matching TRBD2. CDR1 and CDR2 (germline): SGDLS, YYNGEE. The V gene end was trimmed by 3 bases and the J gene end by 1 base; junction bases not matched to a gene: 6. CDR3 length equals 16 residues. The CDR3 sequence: CASSALAGLSYNEQFF. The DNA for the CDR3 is TGTGCCAGCAGCGCATTAGCGGGATTGTCCTACAATGAGCAGTTCTTC.

The CDR3 here is CASSSLGSDRTYEQYF. The CDR3 nucleotides read TGTGCCAGCAGCAGTCTTGGGTCAGACCGGACGTACGAGCAGTACTTC. V gene TRBV2 combines with J gene TRBJ2-7; D not resolved. Trimming took off 6 bases at V and 4 bases at J, with 22 bases between the two ends. Germline V gene sequence: CDR1 SNHLY, CDR2 FYNNEI. The CDR3 spans 16 residues.

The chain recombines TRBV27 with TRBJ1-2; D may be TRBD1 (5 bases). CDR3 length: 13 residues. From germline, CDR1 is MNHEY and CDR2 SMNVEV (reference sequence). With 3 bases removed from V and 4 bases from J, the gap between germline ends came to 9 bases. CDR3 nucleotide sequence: TGTGCCAGCAGTTTCGCAGGGAGCTATGGCTACACCTTC. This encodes CASSFAGSYGYTF.

In nucleotides, the CDR3 is TGTGCCAGCAGCCCGGGACCGAAAGATGGCTACACCTTC. Encoded protein: CASSPGPKDGYTF. The V call is TRBV4-2, the J call TRBJ1-2; possible D gene TRBD1, 5 bases. Trimming stripped 4 bases from V and 6 bases from J, with 12 bases between. The length of the CDR3 is 13 residues. The germline V gene encodes CDR1 LGHNA and CDR2 YNFKEQ.

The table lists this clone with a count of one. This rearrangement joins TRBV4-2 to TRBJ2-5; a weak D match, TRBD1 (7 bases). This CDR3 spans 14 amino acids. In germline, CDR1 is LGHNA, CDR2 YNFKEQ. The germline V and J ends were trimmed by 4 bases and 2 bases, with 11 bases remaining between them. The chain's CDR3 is CASSPGGPQETQYF. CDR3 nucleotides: TGTGCCAGCAGCCCAGGGGGGCCTCAAGAGACCCAGTACTTC.

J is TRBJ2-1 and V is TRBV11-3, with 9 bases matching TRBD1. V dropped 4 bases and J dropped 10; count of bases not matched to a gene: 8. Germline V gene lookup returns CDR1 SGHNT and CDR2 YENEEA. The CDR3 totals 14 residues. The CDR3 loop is CASSSRDRALEQFF. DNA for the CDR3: TGTGCCAGCAGCTCCCGGGACAGGGCTCTCGAGCAGTTCTTC.

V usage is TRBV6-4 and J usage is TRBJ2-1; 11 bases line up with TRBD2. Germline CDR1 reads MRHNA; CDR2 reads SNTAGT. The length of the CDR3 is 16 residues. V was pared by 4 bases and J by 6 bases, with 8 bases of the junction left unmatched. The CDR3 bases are TGTGCCAGCAGTGCTGGGACTAGCGGAGGGGGCAATGAGCAGTTCTTC. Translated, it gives CASSAGTSGGGNEQFF.